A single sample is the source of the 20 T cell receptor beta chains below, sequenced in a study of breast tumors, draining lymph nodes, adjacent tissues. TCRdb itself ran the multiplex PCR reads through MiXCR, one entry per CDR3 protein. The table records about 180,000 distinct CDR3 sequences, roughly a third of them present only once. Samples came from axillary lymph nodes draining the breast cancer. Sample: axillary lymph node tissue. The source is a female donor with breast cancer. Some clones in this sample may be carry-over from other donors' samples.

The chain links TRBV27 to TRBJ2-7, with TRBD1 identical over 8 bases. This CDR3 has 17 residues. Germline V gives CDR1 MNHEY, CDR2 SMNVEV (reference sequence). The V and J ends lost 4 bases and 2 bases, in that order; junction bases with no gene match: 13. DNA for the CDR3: TGTGCCAGCAGTTCCCTTACACTGGGACAGGAGACCTACGAGCAGTACTTC. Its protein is CASSSLTLGQETYEQYF.

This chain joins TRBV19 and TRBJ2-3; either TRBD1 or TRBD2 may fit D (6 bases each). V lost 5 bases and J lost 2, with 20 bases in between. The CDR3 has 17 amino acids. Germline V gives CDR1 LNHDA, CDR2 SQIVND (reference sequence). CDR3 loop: CASSSLDGGQYTDTQYF. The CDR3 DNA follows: TGTGCCAGTAGTTCCCTGGATGGGGGGCAGTACACAGATACGCAGTATTTT. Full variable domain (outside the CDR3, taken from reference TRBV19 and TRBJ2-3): DGGITQSPKYLFRKEGQNVTLSCEQNLNHDAMYWYRQDPGQGLRLIYYSQIVNDFQKGDIAEGYSVSREKKESFPLTVTSAQKNPTAFYLCASSSLDGGQYTDTQYFGPGTRLTVL.

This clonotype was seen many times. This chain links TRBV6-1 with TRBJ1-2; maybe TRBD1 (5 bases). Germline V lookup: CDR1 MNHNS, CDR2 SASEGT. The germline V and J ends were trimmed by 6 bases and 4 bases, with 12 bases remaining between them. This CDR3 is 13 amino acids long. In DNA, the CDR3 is TGTGCCAGCAGGGACAACCTATTCTATGGCTACACCTTC. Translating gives CASRDNLFYGYTF.

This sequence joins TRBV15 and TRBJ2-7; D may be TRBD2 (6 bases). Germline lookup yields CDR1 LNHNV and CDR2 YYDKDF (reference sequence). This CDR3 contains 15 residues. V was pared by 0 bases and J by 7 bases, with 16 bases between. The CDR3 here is CATSRDEEGAGEQYF. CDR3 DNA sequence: TGTGCCACCAGCAGAGACGAGGAGGGAGCTGGGGAGCAGTACTTC.

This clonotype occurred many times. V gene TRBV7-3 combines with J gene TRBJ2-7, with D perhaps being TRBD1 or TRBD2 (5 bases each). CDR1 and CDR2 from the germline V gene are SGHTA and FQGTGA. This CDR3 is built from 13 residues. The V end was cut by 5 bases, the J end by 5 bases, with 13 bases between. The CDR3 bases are TGTGCCAGCAGCCAAAAGCCGGGGCACGAGCAGTACTTC. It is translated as CASSQKPGHEQYF.

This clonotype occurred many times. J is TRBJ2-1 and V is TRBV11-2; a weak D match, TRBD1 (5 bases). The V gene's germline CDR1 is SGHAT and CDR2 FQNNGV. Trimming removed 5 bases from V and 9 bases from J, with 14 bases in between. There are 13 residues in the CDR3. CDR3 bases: TGTGCCAGCAGCGTTCAGGGTGTCGGTGAGCAGTTCTTC. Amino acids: CASSVQGVGEQFF.

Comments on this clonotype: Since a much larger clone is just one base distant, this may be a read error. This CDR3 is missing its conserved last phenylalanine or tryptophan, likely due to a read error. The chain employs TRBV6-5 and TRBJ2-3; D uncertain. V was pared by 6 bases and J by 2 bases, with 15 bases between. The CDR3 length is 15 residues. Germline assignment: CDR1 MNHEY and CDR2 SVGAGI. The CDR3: CASSYSRAFTDTQYS. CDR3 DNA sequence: TGTGCCAGCAGCTACAGCCGGGCCTTCACAGATACGCAGTATTCT.

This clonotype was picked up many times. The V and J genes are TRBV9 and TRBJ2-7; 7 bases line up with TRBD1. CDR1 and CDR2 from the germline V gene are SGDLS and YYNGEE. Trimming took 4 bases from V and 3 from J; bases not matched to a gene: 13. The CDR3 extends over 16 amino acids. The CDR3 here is CASSPTTGAAIYEQYF. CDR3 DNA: TGTGCCAGCAGCCCTACAACAGGGGCAGCGATCTACGAGCAGTACTTC.

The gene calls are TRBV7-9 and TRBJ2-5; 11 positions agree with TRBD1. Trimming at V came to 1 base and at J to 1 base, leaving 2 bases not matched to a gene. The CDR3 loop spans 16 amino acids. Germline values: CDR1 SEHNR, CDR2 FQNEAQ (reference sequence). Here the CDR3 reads CASSLGGTGGQETQYF. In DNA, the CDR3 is TGTGCCAGCAGCTTAGGGGGGACAGGGGGCCAAGAGACCCAGTACTTC. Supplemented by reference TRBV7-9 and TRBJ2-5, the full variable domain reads DTGVSQNPRHKITKRGQNVTFRCDPISEHNRLYWYRQTLGQGPEFLTYFQNEAQLEKSRLLSDRFSAERPKGSFSTLEIQRTEQGDSAMYLCASSLGGTGGQETQYFGPGTRLLVL.

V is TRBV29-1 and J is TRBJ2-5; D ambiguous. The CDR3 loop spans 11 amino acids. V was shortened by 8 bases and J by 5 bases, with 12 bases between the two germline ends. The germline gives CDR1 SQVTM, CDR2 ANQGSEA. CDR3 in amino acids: CSQNPWETQYF. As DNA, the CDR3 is TGCAGCCAGAACCCCTGGGAGACCCAGTACTTC.

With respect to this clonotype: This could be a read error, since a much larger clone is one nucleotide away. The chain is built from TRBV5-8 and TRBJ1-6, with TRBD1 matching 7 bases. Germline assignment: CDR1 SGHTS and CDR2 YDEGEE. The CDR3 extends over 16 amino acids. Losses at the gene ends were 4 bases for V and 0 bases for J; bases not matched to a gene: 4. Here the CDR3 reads CASSPGQTSYNSPLHF. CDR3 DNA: TGTGCCAGCAGCCCGGGACAGACCTCCTATAATTCACCCCTCCACTTT.

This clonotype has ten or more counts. The CDR3 spells CASSSRDSYNEQFF. CDR3 nucleotides: TGTGCCAGCAGCTCCCGGGACAGCTACAATGAGCAGTTCTTC. The chain has TRBV13 and TRBJ2-1, with 7 positions matching TRBD1. This CDR3 region has 14 residues. Losses at the gene ends were 4 bases for V and 3 bases for J; bases not matched to a gene: 3. Germline CDR1 PRHDT, CDR2 FYEKMQ (reference sequence). Combining the CDR3 with reference TRBV13 and TRBJ2-1 gives the whole variable domain AAGVIQSPRHLIKEKRETATLKCYPIPRHDTVYWYQQGPGQDPQFLISFYEKMQSDKGSIPDRFSAQQFSDYHSELNMSSLELGDSALYFCASSSRDSYNEQFFGPGTRLTVL.

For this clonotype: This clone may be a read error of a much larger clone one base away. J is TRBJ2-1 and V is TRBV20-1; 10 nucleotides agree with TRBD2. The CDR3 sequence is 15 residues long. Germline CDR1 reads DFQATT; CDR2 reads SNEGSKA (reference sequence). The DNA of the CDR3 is TGCAGTGCTAGACCTAGCGGGAGAGTAGTCAATGAGCAGCTCTTC. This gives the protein CSARPSGRVVNEQLF.

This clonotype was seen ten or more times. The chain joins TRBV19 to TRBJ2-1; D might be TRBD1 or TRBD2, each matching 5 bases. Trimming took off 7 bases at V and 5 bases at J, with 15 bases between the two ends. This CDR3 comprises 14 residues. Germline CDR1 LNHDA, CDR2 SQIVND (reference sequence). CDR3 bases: TGTGCCAGTAAGGAGAGGGGCCCAAACAATGAGCAGTTCTTC. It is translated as CASKERGPNNEQFF.

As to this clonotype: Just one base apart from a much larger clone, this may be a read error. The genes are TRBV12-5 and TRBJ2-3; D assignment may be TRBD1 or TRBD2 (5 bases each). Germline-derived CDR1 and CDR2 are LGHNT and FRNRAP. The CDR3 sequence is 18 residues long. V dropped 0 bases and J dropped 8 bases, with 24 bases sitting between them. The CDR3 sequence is CASGLVPFSRGLAGTQYF. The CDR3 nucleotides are TGTGCTAGTGGTTTGGTACCCTTTTCGAGGGGCCTGGCAGGTACGCAGTATTTT.

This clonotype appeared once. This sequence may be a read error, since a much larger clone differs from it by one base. The CDR3 protein is CSVEEPFLGTSYRNGAEPRYF. CDR3 nucleotides: TGCAGCGTTGAAGAACCATTCCTGGGGACTAGTTACCGCAACGGAGCAGAGCCCCGGTACTTC. This chain uses TRBV29-1 with TRBJ2-5, with 8 bases lining up with TRBD2. From germline, CDR1 is SQVTM and CDR2 ANQGSEA. V was clipped by 0 bases and J by 13 bases; unmatched bases: 34. The CDR3 has 21 residues. The whole variable domain, remainder taken from reference TRBV29-1 and TRBJ2-5, is SAVISQKPSRDICQRGTSLTIQCQVDSQVTMMFWYRQQPGQSLTLIATANQGSEATYESGFVIDKFPISRPNLTFSTLTVSNMSPEDSSIYLCSVEEPFLGTSYRNGAEPRYFGPGTRLLVL.

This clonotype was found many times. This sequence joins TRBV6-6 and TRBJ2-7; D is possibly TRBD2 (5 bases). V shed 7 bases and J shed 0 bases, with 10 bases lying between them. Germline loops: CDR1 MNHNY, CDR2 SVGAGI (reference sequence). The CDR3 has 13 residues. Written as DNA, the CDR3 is TGTGCCAGCAATGAGGGTCCCTCCTACGAGCAGTACTTC. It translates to CASNEGPSYEQYF.

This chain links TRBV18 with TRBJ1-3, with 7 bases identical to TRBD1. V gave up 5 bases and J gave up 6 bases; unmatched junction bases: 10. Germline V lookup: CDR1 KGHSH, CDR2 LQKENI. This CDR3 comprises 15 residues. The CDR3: CASSVSTGTENTIYF. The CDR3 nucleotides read TGTGCCAGCTCAGTCTCGACAGGGACTGAAAACACCATATATTTT.

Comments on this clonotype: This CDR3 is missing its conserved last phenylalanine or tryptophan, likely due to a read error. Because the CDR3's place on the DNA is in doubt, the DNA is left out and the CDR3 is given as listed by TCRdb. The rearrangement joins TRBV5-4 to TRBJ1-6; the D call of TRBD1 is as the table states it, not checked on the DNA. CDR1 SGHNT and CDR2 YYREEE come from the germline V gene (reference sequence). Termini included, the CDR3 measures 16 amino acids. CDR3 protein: CASSLQGSNYGYTFGS.

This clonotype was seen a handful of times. The CDR3 DNA reads as TGTGCCAGCTCACCATATAGACAGGGCGACCATGGCTACACCTTC. Protein sequence: CASSPYRQGDHGYTF. The chain combines TRBV18 with TRBJ1-2; 7 positions agree with TRBD1. CDR3 size: 15 residues. Germline lookup yields CDR1 KGHSH and CDR2 LQKENI. The trim removed 2 bases at V and 6 bases at J, leaving 9 bases unmatched.